These T cell receptor beta chains were read from a single sample in a study of control samples from healthy donors and cancer patients. Assay: immunoSEQ multiplex PCR; the TCRdb copy retains only in-frame clones and omits some. This sample yields about 130,000 clones, of which around nine tenths are seen a single time; roughly 6% belongs to the top ten. Input material: blood. The receptors shown here come from a man younger than 35 in good health. Both conserved end residues are part of each CDR3. Fields, in order: J gene, clone size, V gene, D gene, CDR3 DNA, CDR3 protein. The D gene is left open where the match is weak. Only some rows state a clone size, as once, few, many or a class for expanded clones.

TRBJ1-6,once,TRBV9,-,TGTGCCAGCAGCCGCACCGATTCACCCCTCCACTTT,CASSRTDSPLHF
TRBJ1-1,-,TRBV9,-,TGTGCCAGCAGCGTGACAGATCACTACACTGAAGCTTTCTTT,CASSVTDHYTEAFF
TRBJ1-5,-,TRBV11-1,-,TGTGCCAGCAGCTTAGGGCGGGATCAGCCCCAGCATTTT,CASSLGRDQPQHF
TRBJ2-2,once,TRBV25-1,TRBD1,TGTGCCAGCAGTACTAACAGGGGCACCGGGGAGCTGTTTTTT,CASSTNRGTGELFF
TRBJ1-2,-,TRBV29-1,TRBD1,TGCAGCGTCGAGGATGACAGGGGGACAAGATGCTACACCTTC,CSVEDDRGTRCYTF
TRBJ2-3,few,TRBV5-1,TRBD1,TGCGCCAGCAGCTTGGCCGTAGGGGGCCGCGCAGATACGCAGTATTTT,CASSLAVGGRADTQYF
TRBJ2-7,-,TRBV6-5,TRBD1,TGTGCCAGCATGCGGACAGGGGGCGCGGACGAGCAGTACTTC,CASMRTGGADEQYF
TRBJ1-6,-,TRBV4-2,-,TGTGCCAGCAGCCAAGACTTGTCCCGGAGCTCCTATAATTCACCCCTCCACTTT,CASSQDLSRSSYNSPLHF
TRBJ1-3,-,TRBV6-5,-,TGTGCCAGCAGCCCAGACTTGTCTGGAAACACCATATATTTT,CASSPDLSGNTIYF
TRBJ1-2,-,TRBV10-3,TRBD1,TGTGCCACCTCTAAGGACGGGACAGAAGCGAGCTATGGCTACACCTTC,CATSKDGTEASYGYTF
TRBJ2-7,-,TRBV5-5,-,TGTGCCAGCAGCCCGTCGGGGTACGAGCAGTACTTC,CASSPSGYEQYF
TRBJ1-3,-,TRBV7-3,-,TGTGCCAGCAGCTTCAATGTGATCTCTGGAAACACCATATATTTT,CASSFNVISGNTIYF
TRBJ1-2,-,TRBV10-2,-,TGCGCCAGCAAGGGAGGGGTTCACTATGGCTACACCTTC,CASKGGVHYGYTF
TRBJ2-2,-,TRBV2,-,TGTGCCAGCAGTGAACAGGGATCCGGGGAGCTGTTTTTT,CASSEQGSGELFF
TRBJ1-2,-,TRBV2,-,TGTGCCAGCAGTGGAGGTTTCAACTATGGCTACACCTTC,CASSGGFNYGYTF
TRBJ1-1,-,TRBV19,-,TGTGCCAGTAGTATAGCGCTATTTATGAACACTGAAGCTTTCTTT,CASSIALFMNTEAFF
TRBJ2-7,once,TRBV4-1,TRBD1,TGCGCCAGCAGCCAACCCCCCGGGACAGGGAAAAACGAGCAGTACTTC,CASSQPPGTGKNEQYF
TRBJ2-2,few,TRBV7-9,TRBD2,TGTGCCAGCAGCCCTACGGGACTAGCCGGGGAGCTGTTTTTT,CASSPTGLAGELFF
TRBJ1-1,-,TRBV18,-,TGTGCCAGCTCACTGACGGAAAACACTGAAGCTTTCTTT,CASSLTENTEAFF
TRBJ2-2,-,TRBV14,-,TGTGCCAGCAGCAGGGTCAGAAGCACCGGGGAGCTGTTTTTT,CASSRVRSTGELFF
TRBJ2-1,-,TRBV4-1,-,TGCGCCAGCAGCCAAGTTGTGGGTGACTACAATGAGCAGTTCTTC,CASSQVVGDYNEQFF
TRBJ2-3,-,TRBV5-6,-,TGTGCCAGCAGCTTGGGAGGGCACTTGGATACGCAGTATTTT,CASSLGGHLDTQYF
TRBJ2-1,-,TRBV11-2,TRBD2,TGTGCCAGCAGGCGGACTAGCGGGGGGGCGGCCGAGCAGTTCTTC,CASRRTSGGAAEQFF
TRBJ1-4,-,TRBV25-1,TRBD1,TGTGCCAGCAGTGAATTCGTCGGACAGGTTAATGAAAAACTGTTTTTT,CASSEFVGQVNEKLFF
TRBJ2-7,-,TRBV28,-,TGTGCCAGCAGTCCCAGCTCCTACGAGCAGTACTTC,CASSPSSYEQYF
TRBJ2-2,-,TRBV7-9,TRBD2,TGTGCCAGCAGCACCGGACTAGCGGTTAACACCGGGGAGCTGTTTTTT,CASSTGLAVNTGELFF
TRBJ2-7,-,TRBV27,TRBD1,TGTGCCAGCAGTTTATTGGGACAGAGCTCCTACGAGCAGTACTTC,CASSLLGQSSYEQYF
TRBJ2-1,-,TRBV13,-,TGTGCCAGCAGCTCTCGAGCGGCGGTTATAAATGAGCAGTTCTTC,CASSSRAAVINEQFF
TRBJ2-5,-,TRBV30,-,TGTGCCTGGAGTCGAGAGGGAGGTTATTTGGCCCAGTACTTC,CAWSREGGYLAQYF
TRBJ1-2,-,TRBV11-2,-,TGTGCCAGCAGCTTAGATCGGTCTGTTATGGGAAACTATGGCTACACCTTC,CASSLDRSVMGNYGYTF
TRBJ2-3,-,TRBV19,-,TGTGCCAGTAGTATAGATCCCCTCGGGGGTTCTACGCAGTATTTT,CASSIDPLGGSTQYF
TRBJ2-7,-,TRBV5-1,-,TGCGCCAGCAGCGTCGGACTCAGCTACGAGCAGTACTTC,CASSVGLSYEQYF
TRBJ2-7,once,TRBV19,-,TGTGCCAGTAGTATGTCGGGGGGCGGTGGCTCCTACGAGCAGTACTTC,CASSMSGGGGSYEQYF
TRBJ2-3,-,TRBV3-1/TRBV3-2,TRBD2,TGTGCCAGCAGCCACCGACTAGCGGGGGGGCCAAGCACAGATACGCAGTATTTT,CASSHRLAGGPSTDTQYF
TRBJ2-7,once,TRBV4-2,-,TGTGCCAGCAGCCAAGATCTAGGCTCCTACGAGCAGTACTTC,CASSQDLGSYEQYF
TRBJ2-7,-,TRBV3-1/TRBV3-2,-,TGTGCCAGCAGCCGAACGTTGGACGGAGATTACGAGCAGTACTTC,CASSRTLDGDYEQYF
TRBJ2-1,-,TRBV20-1,-,TGCAGTGCTAGAAAGGGGGATGAGCAGTTCTTC,CSARKGDEQFF
TRBJ2-2,-,TRBV7-9,TRBD1,TGTGCCAGCAGCGCCCGGACAGGGGGGACCGGGGAGCTGTTTTTT,CASSARTGGTGELFF
TRBJ2-1,-,TRBV2,-,TGTGCCAGCAGCCGCTATCTTGTCAGGGCCTCCTACAATGAGCAGTTCTTC,CASSRYLVRASYNEQFF
TRBJ2-1,-,TRBV5-5,-,TGTGCCAGCAGCTTGGAGGAGGGCAGGTCCTACAATGAGCAGTTCTTC,CASSLEEGRSYNEQFF
TRBJ1-4,-,TRBV11-2,TRBD1,TGTGCCAGCAGCTTCAGGGGGAACGAAAAACTGTTTTTT,CASSFRGNEKLFF
TRBJ1-3,-,TRBV10-3,-,TGTGCCATCAGTACCTACTCTGGAAACACCATATATTTT,CAISTYSGNTIYF
TRBJ2-2,-,TRBV10-3,-,TGTGCCATCAGCCCCTCCGGGGCGTCGTACACCGGGGAGCTGTTTTTT,CAISPSGASYTGELFF
TRBJ1-2,once,TRBV9,-,TGTGCCAGCAGCGTTTCGGGGGTTTTCTATGGCTACACCTTC,CASSVSGVFYGYTF
TRBJ1-6,-,TRBV6-5,-,TGTGCCAGCAGCCCCCGGGGAGGCTATAATTCACCCCTCCACTTT,CASSPRGGYNSPLHF
TRBJ2-5,-,TRBV18,-,TGTGCCAGCTCACCACGAGACTACAAACAAGAGACCCAGTACTTC,CASSPRDYKQETQYF
TRBJ1-2,-,TRBV18,TRBD1,TGTGCCAGCTCGGAACAGGGGGCTTCGGGCTACACCTTC,CASSEQGASGYTF
TRBJ1-2,-,TRBV27,-,TGTGCCAGCAGTTTTTTTGGGGGAGATGGCTACACCTTC,CASSFFGGDGYTF
TRBJ2-5,-,TRBV5-1,TRBD2,TGCGCCAGCAGAATGTTAGCGGGGTCGCAAGAGACCCAGTACTTC,CASRMLAGSQETQYF
TRBJ1-2,-,TRBV19,-,TGTGCCAGTAGTAGGAACGACAGGCTAAATGGCTACACCTTC,CASSRNDRLNGYTF
TRBJ1-2,-,TRBV6-5,TRBD1,TGTGCCAGCAGTTACTCTACGACAGGGAGCTATGGCTACACCTTC,CASSYSTTGSYGYTF